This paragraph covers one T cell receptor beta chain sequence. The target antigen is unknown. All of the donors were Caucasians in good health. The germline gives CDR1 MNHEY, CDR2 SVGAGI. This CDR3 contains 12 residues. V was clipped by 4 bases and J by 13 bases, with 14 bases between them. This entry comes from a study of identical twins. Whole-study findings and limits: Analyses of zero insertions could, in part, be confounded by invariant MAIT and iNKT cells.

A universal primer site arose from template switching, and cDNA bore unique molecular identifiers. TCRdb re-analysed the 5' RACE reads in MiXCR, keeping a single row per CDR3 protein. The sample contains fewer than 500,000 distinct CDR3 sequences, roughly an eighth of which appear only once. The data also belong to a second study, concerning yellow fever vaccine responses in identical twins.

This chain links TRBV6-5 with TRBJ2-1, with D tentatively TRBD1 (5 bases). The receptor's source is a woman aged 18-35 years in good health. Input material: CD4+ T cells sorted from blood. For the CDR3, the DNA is TGTGCCAGCAGTTCCCCTAGGGGAAAACAGTTCTTC. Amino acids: CASSSPRGKQFF.